This section outlines one T cell receptor (beta chain) sequence together with its context. This clonotype was detected a few times. What this receptor recognizes is not known. Base qualities were left out, and no much larger clone turns up one base away. The CDR3 has 14 amino acids, counting the end cysteine and phenylalanine. CDR3 DNA only is kept here, 42 bases in frame from base 1. From a lookup of the germline V gene (reference sequence), CDR1 and CDR2 are SEHNR and FQNEAQ. V is clipped by 3 bases and J by 5 bases, and the sequence between their germline boundaries is 13 bases long. Libraries were made using 5' RACE. The instrument given in TCRdb is Illumina HiSeq 2000. Template switching introduced a universal primer binding site; the final cDNA contained a unique molecular identifier, enabling accurate counting of TCR cDNA molecules. First-strand cDNA for TCR alpha and beta chains was synthesized from specific primers in the conserved constant-segment region. To control for contamination, every cDNA library carried two barcodes: a SMART-Mk sample barcode plus Illumina barcodes. Two successive PCR steps introduced TruSeq adapter sequences along with Illumina sample barcodes. The Illumina HiSeq platform was used with custom primers to sequence TCR alpha and beta cDNA libraries. Concerning the study's data processing: Raw reads were processed with MiGEC to extract unique molecular identifiers, and MiXCR was used to determine CDR3 positions. For each individual, recombination models were inferred using an EM algorithm with the repgenHMM and IGoR tools. The tcR package in R was used for shared clonotype analysis, with sharing normalized by the product of cloneset sizes. To study raw recombination free of thymic and clonal selection effects, out-of-frame nonproductive sequences were analyzed. TCRdb trimmed the raw reads at Q25, called clones with MiXCR and kept productive beta chains. Under each unique CDR3 protein, matching rows form one entry showing the most common genes and DNA. The V and J calls reflect TCRdb's pipeline rather than the authors' work. The sample table contains about 660,000 distinct CDR3 sequences; only one count was recorded for approximately 9% of them. Approximately 0.96% of the sample comes from the top ten.

Every donor in the study was a healthy Caucasian. The twin cohort comprised three pairs of female monozygotic twins, all aged roughly 18 to 29 years. Peripheral blood mononuclear cells were used as the source from which RNA for TCR libraries was isolated. The data are from a study of identical twins (dated by TCRdb to about 2016). Some background on the complete study: To test whether fetal clonotypes persist, this study deep-sequenced TCR alpha and beta repertoires from monozygotic twins, from unrelated adults of various ages, and from cord blood. Replicate twin experiments were performed at different times using different library preparation protocols to rule out contamination.

The research as a whole found: Out-of-frame TCR alpha sequences shared between twins showed an excess of low generation-probability sequences compared with coincidental sharing between unrelated individuals. Zero-insertion analyses could be partly confounded by invariant T cells such as MAIT and iNKT, although diverse VJ usage argued against such confounding for most clonotypes. Conclusions relied on cross-sectional statistical analysis, since the same donors could not be followed over many years. Abundant cord blood beta clonotypes had fewer insertions, young adult naive repertoires showed a similar but weaker trend, and memory repertoires showed no such trend. In monozygotic twins, recombination models systematically underestimated out-of-frame TCR alpha sharing, but the models matched the sharing seen between unrelated individuals. The excess sharing between twins in beta out-of-frame sequences was weaker because fewer shared sequences reduced the signal-to-noise ratio.

These data were likewise used in another study, on yellow fever vaccine responses in identical twins. As that second study puts it: According to the authors, the vaccine-induced T cell response in identical twins seemed to be partly convergent and partly specific to each individual. Focusing on identical twins, the study followed the T cell clones that responded to the vaccine, and did so with precision.

The chain uses TRBV7-9 and TRBJ2-5, with no confident D gene call. Sample: PBMCs. The origin of this receptor is a woman aged 18 to 35 in good health. The CDR3 region reads CASSFNLELETQYF. The DNA reads TGTGCCAGCAGCTTTAACCTAGAGTTGGAGACCCAGTACTTC.